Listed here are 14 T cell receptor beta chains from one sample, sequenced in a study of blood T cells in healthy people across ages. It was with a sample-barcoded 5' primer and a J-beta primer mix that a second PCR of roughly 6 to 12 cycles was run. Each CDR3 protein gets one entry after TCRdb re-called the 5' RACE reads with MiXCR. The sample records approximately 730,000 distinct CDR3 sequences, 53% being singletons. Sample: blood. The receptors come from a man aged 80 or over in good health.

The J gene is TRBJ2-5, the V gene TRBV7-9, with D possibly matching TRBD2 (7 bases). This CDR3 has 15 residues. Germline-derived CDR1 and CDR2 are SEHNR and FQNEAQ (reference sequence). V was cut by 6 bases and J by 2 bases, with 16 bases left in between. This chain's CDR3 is CASREGGSPQETQYF. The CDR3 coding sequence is TGTGCCAGCAGAGAGGGGGGGTCGCCGCAAGAGACCCAGTACTTC.

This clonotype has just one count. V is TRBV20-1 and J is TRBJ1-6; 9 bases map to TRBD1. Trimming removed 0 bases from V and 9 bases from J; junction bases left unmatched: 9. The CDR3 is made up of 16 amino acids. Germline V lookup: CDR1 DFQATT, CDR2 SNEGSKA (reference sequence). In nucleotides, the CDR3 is TGCAGTGCTAGAGATCTCTCCGGGACAGGGAGTTCACCCCTCCACTTT. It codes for CSARDLSGTGSSPLHF.

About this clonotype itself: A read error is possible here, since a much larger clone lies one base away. For the CDR3, the DNA is TGCAGCGTCGTTTGGGGACGGGGGCATTCTGAGCAGTTCTTC. Protein sequence: CSVVWGRGHSEQFF. The chain has TRBV29-1 and TRBJ2-1; possibly TRBD1 or TRBD2 for D (6 bases each). Germline CDR1 SQVTM, CDR2 ANQGSEA. Trimming shortened V by 6 bases and J by 9 bases, and 21 bases separated the two germline ends. The CDR3 extends over 14 amino acids.

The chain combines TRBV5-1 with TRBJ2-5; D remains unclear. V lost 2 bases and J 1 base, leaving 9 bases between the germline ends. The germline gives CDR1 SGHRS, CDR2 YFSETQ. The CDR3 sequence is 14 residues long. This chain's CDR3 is CASSFRTSQETQYF. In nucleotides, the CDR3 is TGCGCCAGCAGCTTCCGGACCAGCCAAGAGACCCAGTACTTC. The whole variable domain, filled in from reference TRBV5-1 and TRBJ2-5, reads KAGVTQTPRYLIKTRGQQVTLSCSPISGHRSVSWYQQTPGQGLQFLFEYFSETQRNKGNFPGRFSGRQFSNSRSEMNVSTLELGDSALYLCASSFRTSQETQYFGPGTRLLVL.

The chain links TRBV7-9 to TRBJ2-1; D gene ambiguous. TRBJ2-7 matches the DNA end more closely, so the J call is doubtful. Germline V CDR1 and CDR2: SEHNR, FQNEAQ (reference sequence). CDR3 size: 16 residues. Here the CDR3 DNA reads TGTGCCAGCAGCTTAGCCCAGACCACTCCCTTGAATGAGCAGTACTTC. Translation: CASSLAQTTPLNEQYF.

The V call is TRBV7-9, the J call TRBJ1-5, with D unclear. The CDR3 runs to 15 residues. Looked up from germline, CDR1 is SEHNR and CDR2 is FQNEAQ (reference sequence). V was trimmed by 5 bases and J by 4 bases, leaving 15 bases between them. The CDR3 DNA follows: TGTGCCAGCAGCGAGGTGGGTGCAAATAATCAGCCCCAGCATTTT. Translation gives CASSEVGANNQPQHF.

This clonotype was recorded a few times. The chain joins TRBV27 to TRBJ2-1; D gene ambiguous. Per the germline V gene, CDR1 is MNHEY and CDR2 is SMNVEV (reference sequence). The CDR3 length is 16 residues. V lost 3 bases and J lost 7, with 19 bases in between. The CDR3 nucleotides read TGTGCCAGCAGTTTTTTCACTCCCGGACGGGTTAATGAGCAGTTCTTC. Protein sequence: CASSFFTPGRVNEQFF.

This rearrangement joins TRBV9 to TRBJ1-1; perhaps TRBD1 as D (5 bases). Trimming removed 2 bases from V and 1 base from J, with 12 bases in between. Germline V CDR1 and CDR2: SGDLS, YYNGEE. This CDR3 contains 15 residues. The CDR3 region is CASSVGQGTNTEAFF. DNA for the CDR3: TGTGCCAGCAGCGTGGGCCAGGGAACGAACACTGAAGCTTTCTTT.

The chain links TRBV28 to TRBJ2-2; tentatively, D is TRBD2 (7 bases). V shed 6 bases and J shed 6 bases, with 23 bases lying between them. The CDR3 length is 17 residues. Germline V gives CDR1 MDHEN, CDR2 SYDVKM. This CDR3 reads CASSLLGGASGAGELFF. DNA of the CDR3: TGTGCCAGCAGCCTACTGGGGGGGGCAAGTGGTGCCGGGGAGCTGTTTTTT.

CDR3 residues: CSAPLDRVSTNYGYTF. CDR3 nucleotide sequence: TGCAGTGCTCCCCTTGACAGGGTATCCACTAACTATGGCTACACCTTC. The genes are TRBV20-1 and TRBJ1-2; 7 bases are a match to TRBD1. J gave up 0 bases and V 5 bases, and 12 bases lay outside the gene matches. The CDR3 covers 16 residues. CDR1 DFQATT and CDR2 SNEGSKA come from the germline V gene (reference sequence).

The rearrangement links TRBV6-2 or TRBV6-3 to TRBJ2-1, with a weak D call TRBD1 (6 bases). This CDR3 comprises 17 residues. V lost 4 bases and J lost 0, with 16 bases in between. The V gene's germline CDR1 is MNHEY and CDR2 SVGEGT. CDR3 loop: CASSWFGTKSSYNEQFF. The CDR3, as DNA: TGTGCCAGCAGTTGGTTCGGGACAAAAAGCTCCTACAATGAGCAGTTCTTC.

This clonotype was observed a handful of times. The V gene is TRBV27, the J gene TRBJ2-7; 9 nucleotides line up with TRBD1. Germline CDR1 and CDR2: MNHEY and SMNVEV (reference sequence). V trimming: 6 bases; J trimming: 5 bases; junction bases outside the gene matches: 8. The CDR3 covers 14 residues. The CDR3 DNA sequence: TGTGCCAGCAGCCCGACAGGGGGTAGCCACGAGCAGTACTTC. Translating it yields CASSPTGGSHEQYF.

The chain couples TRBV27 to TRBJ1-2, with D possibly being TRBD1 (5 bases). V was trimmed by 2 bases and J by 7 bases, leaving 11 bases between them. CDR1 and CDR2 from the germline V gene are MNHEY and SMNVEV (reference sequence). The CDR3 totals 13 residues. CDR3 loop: CASSLGEGCGYTF. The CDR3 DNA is TGTGCCAGCAGTTTAGGGGAGGGGTGTGGCTACACCTTC.

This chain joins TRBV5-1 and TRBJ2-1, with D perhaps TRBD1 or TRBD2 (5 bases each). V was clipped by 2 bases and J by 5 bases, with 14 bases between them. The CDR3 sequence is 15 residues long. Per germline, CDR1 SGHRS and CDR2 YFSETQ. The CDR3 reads CASSFPLGVDNEQFF. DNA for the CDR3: TGCGCCAGCAGCTTTCCACTAGGGGTGGACAATGAGCAGTTCTTC.